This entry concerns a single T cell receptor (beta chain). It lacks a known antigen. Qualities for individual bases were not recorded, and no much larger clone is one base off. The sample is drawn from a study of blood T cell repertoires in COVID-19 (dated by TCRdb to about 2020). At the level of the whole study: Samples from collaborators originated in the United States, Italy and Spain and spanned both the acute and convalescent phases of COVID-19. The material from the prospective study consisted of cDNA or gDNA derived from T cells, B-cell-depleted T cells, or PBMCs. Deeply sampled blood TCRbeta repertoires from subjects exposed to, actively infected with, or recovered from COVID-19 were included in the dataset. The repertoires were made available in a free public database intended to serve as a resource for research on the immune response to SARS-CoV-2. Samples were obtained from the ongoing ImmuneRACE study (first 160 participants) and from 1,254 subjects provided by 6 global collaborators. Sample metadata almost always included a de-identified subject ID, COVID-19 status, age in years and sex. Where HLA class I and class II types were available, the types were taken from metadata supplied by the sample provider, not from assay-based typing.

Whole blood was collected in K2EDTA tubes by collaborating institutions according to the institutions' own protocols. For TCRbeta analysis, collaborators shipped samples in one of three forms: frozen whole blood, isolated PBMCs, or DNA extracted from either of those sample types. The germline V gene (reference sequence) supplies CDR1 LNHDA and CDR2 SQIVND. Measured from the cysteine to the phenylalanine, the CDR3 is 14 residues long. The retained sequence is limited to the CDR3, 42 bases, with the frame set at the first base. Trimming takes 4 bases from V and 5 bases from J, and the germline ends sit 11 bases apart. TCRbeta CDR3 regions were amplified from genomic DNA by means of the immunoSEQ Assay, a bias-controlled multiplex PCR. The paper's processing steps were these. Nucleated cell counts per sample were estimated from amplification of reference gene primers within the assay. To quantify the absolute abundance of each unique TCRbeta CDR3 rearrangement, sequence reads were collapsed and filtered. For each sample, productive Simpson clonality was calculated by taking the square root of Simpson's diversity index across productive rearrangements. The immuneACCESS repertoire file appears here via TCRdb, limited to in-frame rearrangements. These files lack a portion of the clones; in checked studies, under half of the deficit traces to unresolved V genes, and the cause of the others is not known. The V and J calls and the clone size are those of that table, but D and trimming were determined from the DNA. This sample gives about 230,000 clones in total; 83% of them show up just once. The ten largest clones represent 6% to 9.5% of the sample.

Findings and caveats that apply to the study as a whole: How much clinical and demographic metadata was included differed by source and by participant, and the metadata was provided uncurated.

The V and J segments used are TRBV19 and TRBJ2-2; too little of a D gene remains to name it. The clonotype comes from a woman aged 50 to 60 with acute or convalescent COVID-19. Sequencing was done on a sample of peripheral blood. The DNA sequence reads TGTGCCAGTAGTAAGACTGCTGGGACCGGGGAGCTGTTTTTT. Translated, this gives CASSKTAGTGELFF.